The text below deals with one T cell receptor beta chain. The source of the sample is a study of shared T cell receptors in the human thymus. The germline CDR1 and CDR2 sequences are SGHDN and FVKESK. The V end lost 4 bases, the J end lost 0 bases, and 18 bases lay between the germline ends. CDR3 length: 17 residues. Assay: immunoSEQ multiplex PCR; the TCRdb copy retains only in-frame clones and omits some. The sample includes hundreds of thousands of clones, over 75% seen only once; the top ten take 0.0094%. The sample was also linked to a second study, of human thymus T cells. That paper adds: Each of the donors was a healthy Finnish infant who was undergoing open corrective cardiac surgery for congenital heart defects. Surgeons resected thymus tissue during corrective heart surgery.

Sequenced input: thymocytes. The chain couples TRBV14 to TRBJ1-1, with D possibly matching TRBD1 (6 bases). This clonotype was obtained from a boy under three years old with a congenital heart defect. The CDR3: CASSPFTDRFMNTEAFF. In DNA, the CDR3 is TGTGCCAGCAGCCCCTTCACGGACAGATTCATGAACACTGAAGCTTTCTTT.